The entry below describes one T cell receptor beta chain. These data belong to a study of blood T cell repertoires in COVID-19. V was cut by 3 bases and J by 4 bases, with 12 bases left in between. This CDR3 is 14 amino acids long. The V gene's germline CDR1 is SEHNR and CDR2 FQNEAQ (reference sequence). Method: immunoSEQ multiplex PCR; TCRdb's copy keeps in-frame clones and lacks some. Of approximately 280,000 clones in the sample, roughly 90% are singletons; the top ten hold approximately 7.5%. V usage is TRBV7-9 and J usage is TRBJ1-1; D possibly corresponds to TRBD1 (5 bases). The TCR comes from a woman in her thirties with COVID-19, enrolled during active disease. Material for sequencing was peripheral blood. CDR3 nucleotides: TGTGCCAGCAGCTTCCCAGGGAGGGGCACTGAAGCTTTCTTT. This codes for CASSFPGRGTEAFF. The complete variable domain, with remaining parts taken from reference TRBV7-9 and TRBJ1-1, reads DTGVSQNPRHKITKRGQNVTFRCDPISEHNRLYWYRQTLGQGPEFLTYFQNEAQLEKSRLLSDRFSAERPKGSFSTLEIQRTEQGDSAMYLCASSFPGRGTEAFFGQGTRLTVV.